This TCR beta chain was profiled in a study of blood T cells in healthy people across ages. Then a second PCR, running roughly 7 to 11 cycles, was carried out with a sample-barcoded 5' primer and a J-beta primer mix. One entry per CDR3 protein, called by TCRdb with MiXCR from the 5' RACE reads. The sample includes 1.5 million to 2 million distinct CDR3 sequences, 49% seen only once; the top ten take less than 2.5%. The CDR3 is 16 residues long. In germline, CDR1 is MNHEY, CDR2 SVGAGI. Trimming took 2 bases from V and 7 from J, leaving 21 bases between them. This clonotype occurred once. The chain recombines TRBV6-5 with TRBJ2-7; unclear D gene. The sequence was collected from a woman aged 40 to 49 in good health. The sequencing input was blood. The chain's CDR3 is CASSYQALISYNEQYF. CDR3 coding DNA: TGTGCCAGCAGTTACCAGGCCCTCATCTCCTACAATGAGCAGTACTTC.